This T cell receptor (beta chain) was found in a study of blood T cell repertoires in COVID-19. The overall study: From T cells, B-cell-depleted T cells, or PBMCs came the material, which was cDNA or gDNA.

V lost 9 bases and J lost 5; bases outside the gene matches: 9. Germline V gene sequence: CDR1 KGHSH, CDR2 LQKENI. CDR3 size: 13 residues. Original processing notes: Estimates of nucleated cell counts were drawn from the amplification of reference gene primers. The method was immunoSEQ multiplex PCR; TCRdb's version includes in-frame clones alone and lacks a portion of them. That table supplies the V and J calls and clone size; D and trimming were determined from the DNA. The sample has approximately 120,000 clones; about 85% are singletons. The chain joins TRBV18 to TRBJ2-5; 7 bases are a match to TRBD1. The specimen was peripheral blood. This TCR came from a man aged 55 to 69 with acute or convalescent COVID-19. CDR3 bases: TGTGCCAGTCTCTTACGGGGACAGGAGACCCAGTACTTC. This sequence encodes CASLLRGQETQYF.